What follows are 23 T cell receptor beta chains derived from one specimen sequenced in a study of T cells expressing NK-cell markers. TCRdb reprocessed the 5' RACE reads, keeping one entry per CDR3 protein, no DNA. The specimen's table records some 440,000 distinct CDR3 sequences. The sample consisted of blood T cells: a sorted CD56 or NKG2C T cell subset, CD4+ or CD8+ T cells, or bulk PBMC T cells (not recorded which). These receptors were collected from a woman aged 45-59 years in good health.

The rearrangement links TRBV14 to TRBJ1-2. This CDR3 contains 14 residues. Germline V gene sequence: CDR1 SGHDN, CDR2 FVKESK. This chain's CDR3 is CASSQDTVSYGYTF.

This chain joins TRBV4-1 and TRBJ2-5; TCRdb outputs TRBD1, but without DNA this stays unchecked. The germline V gene has CDR1 MGHRA and CDR2 YSYEKL. This CDR3 is 19 amino acids long. The CDR3 sequence is CASSQLSRGPGRVQKTQYF.

V is TRBV15 and J is TRBJ1-1. This CDR3 spans 15 amino acids. CDR1 is LNHNV and CDR2 is YYDKDF in the germline V gene (reference sequence). The CDR3 spells CATSREQVANTEAFF.

The rearrangement uses TRBV15 and TRBJ1-5; TCRdb designates TRBD1, a call that cannot be tested without DNA. Germline CDR1 reads LNHNV; CDR2 reads YYDKDF (reference sequence). CDR3 length equals 14 residues. The CDR3 reads CATKATGGNQPQHF.

J is TRBJ2-1 and V is TRBV20-1. Germline V gene sequence: CDR1 DFQATT, CDR2 SNEGSKA (reference sequence). The CDR3 runs 15 residues. This CDR3 is CSARPAGRSYNEQFF.

This chain joins TRBV13 and TRBJ1-3; the TCRdb D gene call, TRBD1, has no DNA to confirm it. The CDR3 spans 15 residues. Germline assignment: CDR1 PRHDT and CDR2 FYEKMQ (reference sequence). CDR3 in amino acids: CASSPLTTSGNTIYF.

The chain recombines TRBV9 with TRBJ1-4; lacking DNA, the TRBD1 call made by TCRdb goes unchecked. The CDR3 totals 15 residues. Germline CDR1 and CDR2: SGDLS and YYNGEE. The CDR3 spells CASSVRGGSREKLFF.

V is TRBV2 and J is TRBJ1-1; TCRdb's assignment of TRBD1 cannot be checked, as there is no DNA. The CDR3 totals 14 residues. Germline V CDR1 and CDR2: SNHLY, FYNNEI. The CDR3 sequence is CASFPRQADTEAFF.

The V gene is TRBV6-5, the J gene TRBJ2-7; TCRdb proposes TRBD1, but this gene call is untestable without DNA. Per the germline V gene, CDR1 is MNHEY and CDR2 is SVGAGI. CDR3 length: 14 residues. The CDR3 spells CASRGQGATYEQYF.

This chain's CDR3 is CASTQGAKYGYTF. The genes are TRBV6-5 and TRBJ1-2; TCRdb returns TRBD1, unconfirmable since there is no DNA. The CDR3 consists of 13 residues. CDR1 is MNHEY, CDR2 SVGAGI, per germline.

The gene calls are TRBV24-1 and TRBJ2-2; TCRdb's D call, TRBD1, is unchecked because there is no DNA. The CDR3 length is 15 residues. The germline V gene has CDR1 KGHDR and CDR2 SFDVKD. CDR3 amino acids: CATSDARGYSGELFF.

V usage is TRBV7-8 and J usage is TRBJ2-3; TCRdb lists TRBD1, though no DNA is available to test this call. This CDR3 comprises 13 residues. In germline, CDR1 is SGHVS, CDR2 FQNEAQ. The CDR3 protein is CASSKQGADTQYF.

This rearrangement joins TRBV14 to TRBJ2-2; TCRdb's D call of TRBD2 is untestable without DNA. The CDR3 consists of 16 residues. Per the germline V gene, CDR1 is SGHDN and CDR2 is FVKESK. The CDR3 protein is CASSGLAGGPLGELFF.

The rearrangement uses TRBV7-9 and TRBJ2-5; TCRdb gives TRBD2 as the D gene, but with no DNA this cannot be confirmed. The CDR3 is 17 amino acids. Germline values: CDR1 SEHNR, CDR2 FQNEAQ (reference sequence). The CDR3 sequence: CASSNLPLLAGAETQYF.

V is TRBV12-3 or TRBV12-4 and J is TRBJ1-5; TCRdb indicates TRBD1, and absent DNA this call remains unverified. The CDR3 runs to 14 residues. The CDR3 protein is CASTDRGVGQPQHF.

The chain is built from TRBV4-1 and TRBJ2-3; TCRdb's assignment of TRBD2 cannot be checked, as there is no DNA. The germline gives CDR1 MGHRA, CDR2 YSYEKL. The CDR3 is 16 amino acids. This CDR3 is CASSPPGSGFTDTQYF.

J is TRBJ2-2 and V is TRBV5-1; TCRdb's assignment of TRBD1 cannot be checked, as there is no DNA. This CDR3 spans 14 amino acids. Germline V gene lookup returns CDR1 SGHRS and CDR2 YFSETQ. CDR3 sequence: CASSSNTGVGELFF. The full variable domain, with the rest looked up from reference TRBV5-1 and TRBJ2-2, is KAGVTQTPRYLIKTRGQQVTLSCSPISGHRSVSWYQQTPGQGLQFLFEYFSETQRNKGNFPGRFSGRQFSNSRSEMNVSTLELGDSALYLCASSSNTGVGELFFGEGSRLTVL.

The genes are TRBV5-1 and TRBJ2-3; TCRdb outputs TRBD2, but without DNA this stays unchecked. Germline assignment: CDR1 SGHRS and CDR2 YFSETQ. The CDR3 consists of 15 residues. Here the CDR3 reads CASKYSGRLSDTQYF.

V and J are TRBV5-5 and TRBJ2-7. The CDR3 consists of 16 residues. The germline V gene has CDR1 SGHKS and CDR2 YYEKEE (reference sequence). CDR3 region: CASSLELAGGAYEQYF.

V gene TRBV20-1 combines with J gene TRBJ2-2; lacking DNA, the TRBD1 call made by TCRdb goes unchecked. From germline, CDR1 is DFQATT and CDR2 SNEGSKA (reference sequence). This CDR3 spans 14 amino acids. The CDR3 loop is CSAYRTGSTGELFF.

The genes are TRBV6-1 and TRBJ2-3; TCRdb's assignment of TRBD2 cannot be checked, as there is no DNA. The CDR3 runs to 16 residues. Germline loops: CDR1 MNHNS, CDR2 SASEGT. This chain's CDR3 is CASSQFYRGVTDTQYF.

The chain recombines TRBV12-3 or TRBV12-4 with TRBJ2-2. The CDR3 loop spans 11 amino acids. This chain's CDR3 is CASTPGGELFF.

This chain uses TRBV12-3 or TRBV12-4 with TRBJ1-2; no DNA is available, so the TRBD1 call from TCRdb remains unchecked. There are 11 residues in the CDR3. The CDR3 sequence is CASSQQGGYTF.